These 19 T cell receptor beta chains were all obtained from the same sample, sequenced in a study of cytomegalovirus exposure and HLA in healthy donors. The PCR had 60 Vbeta and 13 Jbeta primers. Measured with immunoSEQ multiplex PCR; TCRdb has only the in-frame clones, and not every one. The sample is made up of more than 55,000 clones, and the top ten hold 4.5% to 5% of it. The sample taken for sequencing was PBMCs. The receptors were gathered from a woman in her forties in good health and CMV-seropositive.

J is TRBJ2-1 and V is TRBV19; TRBD2 agrees at 9 bases. The CDR3 is 14 residues long. The junction had 7 bases not matched to a gene; V was cut back by 5 bases and J by 8 bases. Looked up from germline, CDR1 is LNHDA and CDR2 is SQIVND (reference sequence). The CDR3 loop is CASSQLAGTYEQFF. The CDR3, as DNA: TGTGCCAGTAGTCAGCTAGCGGGAACATATGAGCAGTTCTTC.

This chain links TRBV30 with TRBJ2-1; D might be TRBD2 (6 bases). CDR1 is GTSNPN, CDR2 SVGIG, per germline (reference sequence). V lost 3 bases and J 9 bases, leaving 21 bases between the germline ends. This CDR3 comprises 15 residues. The CDR3 nucleotides read TGTGCCTGGAGCCCCCCCCCGACTAGTCGCCGTGAGCAGTTCTTC. Translating it yields CAWSPPPTSRREQFF.

The rearrangement uses TRBV5-1 and TRBJ1-2; D possibly corresponds to TRBD1 (5 bases). The V end lost 0 bases, the J end lost 0 bases, and 9 bases lay between the germline ends. The CDR3 is 15 residues long. The germline CDR1 and CDR2 sequences are SGHRS and YFSETQ. Here the CDR3 reads CASSLDLGANYGYTF. The DNA for the CDR3 is TGCGCCAGCAGCTTGGACCTAGGGGCTAACTATGGCTACACCTTC.

The genes are TRBV9 and TRBJ1-2; 8 bases agree with TRBD1. Germline CDR1 reads SGDLS; CDR2 reads YYNGEE. After removal of 5 bases from V and 4 bases from J, the junction contained 10 bases not matched to a gene. CDR3 length: 15 amino acids. CDR3 protein: CASRPSGTGPYGYTF. The CDR3, as DNA: TGTGCCAGCAGGCCCTCGGGGACAGGCCCCTATGGCTACACCTTC.

The chain recombines TRBV6-5 with TRBJ1-1; 7 bases align to TRBD1. The germline gives CDR1 MNHEY, CDR2 SVGAGI. The CDR3 extends over 15 amino acids. Trimming at V came to 9 bases and at J to 0 bases, leaving 10 bases not matched to a gene. Written as DNA, the CDR3 is TGTGCCAGTAATAGGGACAGAACTATGAACACTGAAGCTTTCTTT. This codes for CASNRDRTMNTEAFF.

The rearrangement uses TRBV10-1 and TRBJ2-5; D is unclear. The CDR3 runs to 13 residues. The V gene lost 3 bases and the J gene lost 1 base, with 6 bases spanning the gap. Germline CDR1 and CDR2: WNHNN and SYGVQD (reference sequence). The CDR3 DNA sequence: TGCGCCAGCAGTGAAGACTTCCAAGAGACCCAGTACTTC. Translated: CASSEDFQETQYF.

Details on this clone: Other DNA sequences in this specimen translate into the identical CDR3. The V gene is TRBV19, the J gene TRBJ2-1; 9 nucleotides align to TRBD1. CDR3 size: 13 residues. Germline V gives CDR1 LNHDA, CDR2 SQIVND (reference sequence). The V segment lost 3 bases and the J segment 7 bases; nucleotides outside the gene matches: 1. CDR3 in DNA: TGTGCCAGTAGTATCGGGACAGGGAATGAGCAGTTCTTC. It specifies CASSIGTGNEQFF.

The V gene is TRBV7-2, the J gene TRBJ2-5; possibly TRBD1 for D (6 bases). The V gene's germline CDR1 is SGHTA and CDR2 FQGNSA. The CDR3 runs 15 residues. Trimming stripped 5 bases from V and 0 bases from J, with 13 bases between. The CDR3 here is CASSRPQGYQETQYF. In nucleotides, the CDR3 is TGTGCCAGCAGCCGCCCACAGGGCTACCAAGAGACCCAGTACTTC. The complete variable domain, with remaining parts taken from reference TRBV7-2 and TRBJ2-5, reads GAGVSQSPSNKVTEKGKDVELRCDPISGHTALYWYRQSLGQGLEFLIYFQGNSAPDKSGLPSDRFSAERTGGSVSTLTIQRTQQEDSAVYLCASSRPQGYQETQYFGPGTRLLVL.

V usage is TRBV4-3 and J usage is TRBJ2-1, with TRBD2 matching over 10 bases. Germline V gives CDR1 LGHNA, CDR2 YSLEER. The junction had 0 bases not matched to a gene; V was cut back by 0 bases and J by 1 base. The CDR3 covers 16 residues. CDR3 loop: CASSQELAGSYNEQFF. The DNA of the CDR3 is TGCGCCAGCAGCCAAGAACTAGCGGGGTCCTACAATGAGCAGTTCTTC.

This clone is identified as medium-sized from frequency. This chain connects TRBV5-6 to TRBJ1-6; 9 bases are shared with TRBD1. Germline CDR1 SGHDT, CDR2 YYEEEE. CDR3 length: 15 residues. The junction had 2 bases not matched to a gene; V was cut back by 0 bases and J by 7 bases. CDR3 protein: CASSLAGTGNSPLHF. The CDR3 nucleotides read TGTGCCAGCAGCTTGGCCGGGACAGGGAATTCACCCCTCCACTTT.

V gene TRBV2 combines with J gene TRBJ1-5; TRBD1 aligns across 7 bases. Germline V gene sequence: CDR1 SNHLY, CDR2 FYNNEI. Trimming removed 6 bases from V and 3 bases from J; junction bases left unmatched: 8. The CDR3 covers 15 residues. The CDR3 region has the DNA TGTGCCAGCAGGGGTTTGGACAGGACCAATCAGCCCCAGCATTTT. It codes for CASRGLDRTNQPQHF.

This rearrangement joins TRBV12-5 to TRBJ2-7, with 11 bases matching TRBD2. CDR1 and CDR2 from the germline V gene are LGHNT and FRNRAP. This CDR3 is built from 15 residues. Trimming cost V 1 base and J 7 bases; bases outside gene matches: 6. CDR3 coding DNA: TGTGCTAGTGGTTTGGAGACTAGCGGGGCGAGGGAGCAGTACTTC. Its translation: CASGLETSGAREQYF.

This sequence joins TRBV6-1 and TRBJ1-4, with TRBD1 as a possible D gene (6 bases). CDR1 and CDR2 from the germline V gene are MNHNS and SASEGT. The CDR3 runs 13 residues. Trimming removed 2 bases at V and 11 bases at J, with 12 bases between. The CDR3 sequence is CASSEQQGGKLFF. The DNA of the CDR3 is TGTGCCAGCAGTGAACAACAGGGCGGGAAACTGTTTTTT.

This sequence joins TRBV28 and TRBJ1-2; no firm D call. CDR3 length equals 12 residues. Between the trimmed V and J ends, which lost 3 bases and 8 bases, there was a span of 10 bases. CDR1 MDHEN and CDR2 SYDVKM come from the germline V gene. CDR3 amino acids: CASSFILSGYTF. CDR3 bases: TGTGCCAGCAGTTTTATATTAAGCGGCTACACCTTC.

This chain joins TRBV5-1 and TRBJ1-1; TRBD1 agrees at 7 bases. Trimming removed 0 bases from V and 2 bases from J; junction bases left unmatched: 4. Germline CDR1 reads SGHRS; CDR2 reads YFSETQ. The CDR3 runs 15 residues. CDR3 in amino acids: CASSLGGQLNTEAFF. The CDR3 nucleotides read TGCGCCAGCAGCTTGGGGGGACAGTTAAACACTGAAGCTTTCTTT.

The chain has TRBV27 and TRBJ2-5; tentative D call: TRBD2 (5 bases). V lost 2 bases and J lost 4, with 11 bases in between. This CDR3 region has 14 residues. The germline gives CDR1 MNHEY, CDR2 SMNVEV (reference sequence). This CDR3 reads CASSLRLAGETQYF. The CDR3 DNA is TGTGCCAGCAGTTTAAGGCTAGCTGGAGAGACCCAGTACTTC.

The chain employs TRBV19 and TRBJ1-1; 8 nucleotides agree with TRBD1. Trimming took 8 bases from V and 10 from J; bases not matched to a gene: 15. There are 14 residues in the CDR3. Germline lookup yields CDR1 LNHDA and CDR2 SQIVND (reference sequence). The CDR3 reads CASLRTGQTGGAFF. Here the CDR3 DNA reads TGTGCCAGTCTTAGGACAGGGCAAACGGGAGGAGCTTTCTTT.

V gene TRBV7-3 combines with J gene TRBJ2-1, with D maybe TRBD1 (5 bases). The V end was cut by 5 bases, the J end by 8 bases, with 19 bases between. There are 15 residues in the CDR3. CDR1 is SGHTA, CDR2 FQGTGA, per germline. CDR3 DNA: TGTGCCAGCAGCCTCCAGATTCAGGGTGGCGATGAGCAGTTCTTC. It is translated as CASSLQIQGGDEQFF.

V is TRBV4-1 and J is TRBJ1-5; D uncertain. The CDR3 is 15 amino acids. CDR1 and CDR2 (germline): MGHRA, YSYEKL. V lost 6 bases and J 3 bases, leaving 15 bases between the germline ends. CDR3 sequence reads: CASRGSPSDNQPQHF. CDR3 DNA sequence: TGCGCCAGCAGGGGTAGCCCGTCGGACAATCAGCCCCAGCATTTT.